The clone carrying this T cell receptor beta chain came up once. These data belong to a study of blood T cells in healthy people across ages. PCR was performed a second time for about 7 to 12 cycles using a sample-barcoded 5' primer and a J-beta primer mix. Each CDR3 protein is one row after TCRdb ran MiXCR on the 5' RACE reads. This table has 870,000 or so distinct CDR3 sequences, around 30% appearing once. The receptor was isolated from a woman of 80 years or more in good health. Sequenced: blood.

The CDR3 bases are TGCAACGCCGAGACAGGGGGCCAAGAGACCCAGTACTTC. It specifies CNAETGGQETQYF. This rearrangement joins TRBV29-1 to TRBJ2-5, with 9 bases identical to TRBD1. The CDR3 loop spans 13 amino acids. CDR1 and CDR2 from the germline V gene are SQVTM and ANQGSEA.